The 20 T cell receptor beta chains below come from one sample, sequenced in a study of blood T cells in healthy people across ages. A sample-barcoded 5' primer and a J-beta primer mix were used in a second PCR of roughly 7 to 11 cycles. TCRdb re-called the 5' RACE reads through MiXCR, storing one row per CDR3 protein. Here the sample spans approximately 690,000 distinct CDR3 sequences, 58% being singletons. The sample taken for sequencing was blood. All receptors derive from a man in his sixties in good health.

This clonotype has more than one count but fewer than ten. This chain uses TRBV7-2 with TRBJ2-7, with 7 bases fitting TRBD1. V was clipped by 5 bases and J by 2 bases; unmatched bases: 3. This CDR3 spans 13 amino acids. The germline V gene has CDR1 SGHTA and CDR2 FQGNSA. DNA of the CDR3: TGTGCCAGCAGCGAGGACAGGACCTACGAGCAGTACTTC. It yields the protein CASSEDRTYEQYF.

The chain joins TRBV15 to TRBJ2-1; 12 bases fit TRBD2. The V gene end was trimmed by 0 bases and the J gene end by 13 bases; junction bases not matched to a gene: 10. Looked up from germline, CDR1 is LNHNV and CDR2 is YYDKDF (reference sequence). The CDR3 extends over 16 amino acids. The CDR3 protein is CATSRDRLAGEETQFF. The CDR3 coding sequence is TGTGCCACCAGCAGAGACCGACTAGCGGGGGAAGAGACCCAGTTCTTC.

The chain employs TRBV10-3 and TRBJ1-2; maybe TRBD1 (5 bases). The V end was cut by 6 bases, the J end by 5 bases, with 10 bases between. The CDR3 contains 12 residues. Germline V CDR1 and CDR2: ENHRY, SYGVKD. The CDR3: CAISRDPYGYTF. The CDR3, as DNA: TGTGCCATCAGCAGGGACCCATATGGCTACACCTTC.

The chain recombines TRBV6-2 or TRBV6-3 with TRBJ2-3; 8 nucleotides align to TRBD1. This CDR3 has 17 amino acids. The junction had 11 bases not matched to a gene; V was cut back by 4 bases and J by 2 bases. Per germline, CDR1 MNHEY and CDR2 SVGEGT. The CDR3 DNA is TGTGCCAGCAGTTCCCGCCGGGACAGGAGGTTCACAGATACGCAGTATTTT. As protein: CASSSRRDRRFTDTQYF.

The chain joins TRBV27 to TRBJ2-3; D unresolved. V was cut by 1 base and J by 3 bases, with 8 bases left in between. In germline, CDR1 is MNHEY, CDR2 SMNVEV (reference sequence). The CDR3 covers 14 residues. CDR3 in amino acids: CASSLFGPTDTQYF. The CDR3 DNA sequence: TGTGCCAGCAGTTTATTCGGCCCGACAGATACGCAGTATTTT.

The chain combines TRBV29-1 with TRBJ2-7; 9 nucleotides match TRBD2. Near its end, the DNA agrees better with TRBJ2-5, so the J call may be wrong. Germline CDR1 SQVTM, CDR2 ANQGSEA. There are 15 residues in the CDR3. Written as DNA, the CDR3 is TGCAGCGTCCGAGCGGGGGGCGGAGGTGTGGAGACCCAGTACTTC. It specifies CSVRAGGGGVETQYF.

Of note for this clonotype: The germline gene is not matched at one end of the junction; a read error may be the cause. The chain uses TRBV20-1 and TRBJ2-5; 7 bases agree with TRBD1. Germline CDR1 reads DFQATT; CDR2 reads SNEGSKA (reference sequence). The CDR3 has 14 residues. For the CDR3, the DNA is TGCAGTGGTAGACCCACACAGGGGATGGAGACCCAGTACTTC. It specifies CSGRPTQGMETQYF.

The chain employs TRBV18 and TRBJ1-4; D is unresolved. V gave up 6 bases and J gave up 5 bases, with 19 bases separating them. The CDR3 runs to 16 residues. Germline V gene sequence: CDR1 KGHSH, CDR2 LQKENI. The CDR3 coding sequence is TGTGCCAGCTCCCCCCAAGGCCCAGGCGCGAATGAAAAACTGTTTTTT. Its protein product is CASSPQGPGANEKLFF.

The sample holds a few counts of this clonotype. This chain links TRBV5-1 with TRBJ2-1; the D call may be TRBD1 or TRBD2 (5 bases each). The germline gives CDR1 SGHRS, CDR2 YFSETQ. The length of the CDR3 is 17 residues. The ends were cut back, 1 base at V and 0 bases at J, with 14 bases in the middle. The CDR3 DNA is TGCGCCAGCAGCTTGCTACAAGGGGACCCCTCCTACAATGAGCAGTTCTTC. This sequence encodes CASSLLQGDPSYNEQFF. The full variable domain, rest sourced from reference TRBV5-1 and TRBJ2-1, is KAGVTQTPRYLIKTRGQQVTLSCSPISGHRSVSWYQQTPGQGLQFLFEYFSETQRNKGNFPGRFSGRQFSNSRSEMNVSTLELGDSALYLCASSLLQGDPSYNEQFFGPGTRLTVL.

V usage is TRBV28 and J usage is TRBJ1-6; D is unresolved. Germline values: CDR1 MDHEN, CDR2 SYDVKM. The V end lost 10 bases, the J end lost 18 bases, and 25 bases lay between the germline ends. The CDR3 spans 13 residues. CDR3 sequence (DNA): TGTGCCACCACAGCCCTCACGAATTCACCTCCCCACTTT. It specifies CATTALTNSPPHF.

The chain combines TRBV20-1 with TRBJ1-5, with D unclear. CDR1 is DFQATT, CDR2 SNEGSKA, per germline (reference sequence). V was cut by 3 bases and J by 1 base, with 4 bases left in between. The CDR3 spans 12 residues. CDR3 sequence: CSASASNQPQHF. The CDR3 DNA follows: TGCAGTGCTAGTGCAAGCAATCAGCCCCAGCATTTT.

The V gene is TRBV9, the J gene TRBJ2-2; D possibly uses TRBD1 or TRBD2 (5 bases each). Germline V CDR1 and CDR2: SGDLS, YYNGEE. Trimming stripped 0 bases from V and 5 bases from J, with 14 bases between. The length of the CDR3 is 16 residues. The CDR3 region is CASSVGGLGVTGELFF. The CDR3 nucleotides read TGTGCCAGCAGCGTAGGTGGTTTGGGGGTTACCGGGGAGCTGTTTTTT.

The rearrangement joins TRBV7-2 to TRBJ1-1; no definite D call. This CDR3 has 13 amino acids. V was shortened by 1 base and J by 4 bases, with 7 bases between the two germline ends. Germline CDR1 SGHTA, CDR2 FQGNSA. The CDR3 loop is CASSLELSTEAFF. CDR3 nucleotide sequence: TGTGCCAGCAGCTTAGAGCTCTCCACTGAAGCTTTCTTT. The full variable domain, rest sourced from reference TRBV7-2 and TRBJ1-1, is GAGVSQSPSNKVTEKGKDVELRCDPISGHTALYWYRQSLGQGLEFLIYFQGNSAPDKSGLPSDRFSAERTGGSVSTLTIQRTQQEDSAVYLCASSLELSTEAFFGQGTRLTVV.

J is TRBJ2-5 and V is TRBV2; D tentatively reads TRBD1 or TRBD2 (5 bases each). The DNA end is more similar to TRBJ2-7, so the J call may be wrong. This CDR3 is 12 amino acids long. Germline CDR1 and CDR2: SNHLY and FYNNEI. This chain's CDR3 is CASSAWGCEQYF. CDR3 sequence (DNA): TGTGCCAGCAGTGCATGGGGGTGCGAGCAGTACTTC.

This clonotype was found a few times. CDR3 DNA: TGTGCCAGCAGCTTAGGTCCAGCAACTAATGAAAAACTGTTTTTT. Residues: CASSLGPATNEKLFF. V gene TRBV7-2 combines with J gene TRBJ1-4; D uncertain. Looked up from germline, CDR1 is SGHTA and CDR2 is FQGNSA. CDR3 length: 15 amino acids. The V and J ends lost 1 base and 0 bases respectively, with 6 bases between them.

V is TRBV6-2 or TRBV6-3 and J is TRBJ2-3; D is uncertain. Between the trimmed V and J ends, which lost 7 bases and 2 bases, there was a span of 10 bases. The CDR3 covers 13 residues. CDR1 is MNHEY and CDR2 is SVGEGT in the germline V gene. The CDR3 region is CASTLLFTDTQYF. The DNA for the CDR3 is TGTGCCAGCACTCTCCTCTTCACAGATACGCAGTATTTT.

This rearrangement joins TRBV5-1 to TRBJ2-1; TRBD1 aligns across 11 bases. The germline gives CDR1 SGHRS, CDR2 YFSETQ. Trimming removed 4 bases from V and 1 base from J; junction bases left unmatched: 4. The CDR3 has 16 residues. CDR3 in DNA: TGCGCCAGCAGCCGGGGGACAGGGGGGTCCTACAATGAGCAGTTCTTC. Its translation is CASSRGTGGSYNEQFF. The full variable domain, its missing parts supplied by reference TRBV5-1 and TRBJ2-1, is KAGVTQTPRYLIKTRGQQVTLSCSPISGHRSVSWYQQTPGQGLQFLFEYFSETQRNKGNFPGRFSGRQFSNSRSEMNVSTLELGDSALYLCASSRGTGGSYNEQFFGPGTRLTVL.

As concerns this clonotype: One junction end disagrees with the germline gene, perhaps due to a read error. V is TRBV7-2 and J is TRBJ2-5; D not certain. Germline loops: CDR1 SGHTA, CDR2 FQGNSA. The CDR3 is made up of 12 amino acids. The DNA of the CDR3 is TGTGCCAGCAGCCGACGCGCAGAGCCCCAGTACTTC. Amino acids: CASSRRAEPQYF.

This rearrangement joins TRBV5-6 to TRBJ1-2; 7 bases are shared with TRBD1. CDR1 is SGHDT, CDR2 YYEEEE, per germline. V was clipped by 4 bases and J by 6 bases; unmatched bases: 3. This CDR3 comprises 12 residues. CDR3 loop: CASSVDRDGYTF. In DNA form, the CDR3 reads TGTGCCAGCAGCGTCGACAGGGATGGCTACACCTTC.

About this clonotype itself: A read error may account for a junction end that differs from germline. V usage is TRBV7-9 and J usage is TRBJ1-2; no definite D call. Germline values: CDR1 SEHNR, CDR2 FQNEAQ (reference sequence). The length of the CDR3 is 14 residues. CDR3 residues: CASRGGEGNDGYTF. CDR3 bases: TGTGCCAGCAGGGGCGGTGAGGGTAACGATGGCTACACCTTC.